Listed below are T cell receptor beta chains from one sample, sequenced in a study of blood T cells in healthy people across ages. One entry per CDR3 protein, called by TCRdb with MiXCR from the 5' RACE reads. This table has around 940,000 distinct CDR3 sequences, around 54% appearing once. The specimen was blood. The receptors come from an older woman in good health. CDR3s include the opening cysteine and the closing phenylalanine or tryptophan. The D gene is left open where the match is weak. Clone size is shown for a subset of rows, as once, few, many or a class of expanded clone.

V gene	D gene	J gene	clone size	CDR3 DNA	CDR3 protein
TRBV28	TRBD1	TRBJ1-4	.	TGTGCCAGCGGCCTCCGGGACAGCTATGAAAAACTGTTTTTT	CASGLRDSYEKLFF
TRBV7-9	TRBD2	TRBJ2-7	few	TGTGCCAGCAGCTTGACTAGCGGGAGCCTACGCTACGAGCAGTACTTC	CASSLTSGSLRYEQYF
TRBV14	.	TRBJ2-7	.	TGTGCCAGCAGCCAAGGACCTAACTCCTACGAGCAGTACTTC	CASSQGPNSYEQYF
TRBV29-1	.	TRBJ2-7	few	TGCAGCGTTGATCCAAGCGGCAGGGACGAGCAGTACTTC	CSVDPSGRDEQYF
TRBV20-1	.	TRBJ2-7	few	TGCAGTGCTACCCCGGGGGCCTACGAGCAGTACTTC	CSATPGAYEQYF
TRBV20-1	.	TRBJ2-3	.	TGCAGTGCTAGAGTAACAGGGTTACAGCGGGAAAGTTCGCCAGACAACACAGATACGCAGTATTTT	CSARVTGLQRESSPDNTDTQYF
TRBV6-5	.	TRBJ2-7	few	TGTGCCAGCAAACCGGCGGGGATCTCCTACGAGCAGTACTTC	CASKPAGISYEQYF
TRBV29-1	TRBD1	TRBJ2-7	many	TGCAGCGTGGGGACAGGATACGAGCAGTACTTC	CSVGTGYEQYF
TRBV7-2	TRBD1	TRBJ1-4	few	TGTGCCAGCAGCCGGTTGGGGACAGCGGGCGAAAAACTGTTTTTT	CASSRLGTAGEKLFF
TRBV7-9	.	TRBJ2-7	few	TGTGCCAGCAGCTTAGCCGGTAGCCAATACGAGCAGTACTTC	CASSLAGSQYEQYF
TRBV5-4	.	TRBJ2-3	.	TGTGCCAGCAGCTTGATCGCGGGGCCCAGCACAGATACGCAGTATTTT	CASSLIAGPSTDTQYF
TRBV29-1	.	TRBJ1-2	few	TGCAGCGTTGACGCGACAGGTAGTTACTATGGCTACACCTTC	CSVDATGSYYGYTF
TRBV6-2/TRBV6-3	TRBD1	TRBJ2-3	few	TGTGCCAGCATTTCTGGTTGGGACAGGGTTGGAGATACGCAGTATTTT	CASISGWDRVGDTQYF
TRBV6-6	.	TRBJ1-1	.	TGTGCCAGCAGTTACGGCACGGCCCCTTTGAACACTGAAGCTTTCTTT	CASSYGTAPLNTEAFF
TRBV4-3	.	TRBJ1-2	.	TGCGCCAGCAGCCAAGATCCGACAGGCATTGGCTATGGCTACACCTTC	CASSQDPTGIGYGYTF
TRBV14	.	TRBJ2-7	.	TGTGCCAGCAGCCAAGGTTTAGCCACCTCACGTTTCAATGAGCAGTACTTC	CASSQGLATSRFNEQYF
TRBV6-5	TRBD1	TRBJ2-7	.	TGTGCCAGCAGTTACTCGGTGGGACAGGGGGTGTACGAGCAGTACTTC	CASSYSVGQGVYEQYF
TRBV20-1	TRBD1	TRBJ2-7	many	TGCAGTGCTATCAGAAAAGGACAGGGTTTCTCCTACGAGCAGTACTTC	CSAIRKGQGFSYEQYF
TRBV2	.	TRBJ2-7	few	TGTGCCAGCAGTGGACTAGTTTCCACCGAGCAGTACTTC	CASSGLVSTEQYF
TRBV21-1	.	TRBJ2-7	few	TGTGCCAGCAGCAAACCCTACGAGCAGTACTTC	CASSKPYEQYF
TRBV9	TRBD2	TRBJ2-1	once	TGTGCCAGCAGCGCGTCCTCCGGGGGGGCAACCTACAATGAGCAGTTCTTC	CASSASSGGATYNEQFF
TRBV7-9	TRBD1	TRBJ1-2	.	TGTGCCAGCAGCTTAGCACAGGGGGCGGCGGGCCTTCCTTACACCTTC	CASSLAQGAAGLPYTF